Here is one TCR beta chain with its context. Germline loops: CDR1 SGHRS, CDR2 YFSETQ. V was pared by 4 bases and J by 2 bases, with 2 bases of the junction left unmatched. The CDR3 consists of 14 residues. Those enrolled in Seattle joined during active infection and were followed longitudinally afterward. The data are from a study of blood T cell repertoires in COVID-19. Sequencing used immunoSEQ multiplex PCR; TCRdb keeps in-frame clones, though not all of them. This sample has some 68,000 clones, with 90% found just once. The chain is built from TRBV5-1 and TRBJ1-3; 8 bases are a match to TRBD1. Sequencing was done on a sample of peripheral blood. This sequence was found in a man in his fifties or sixties with COVID-19, enrolled during active disease. Here the CDR3 reads CASSLQGAGNTIYF. The CDR3 DNA follows: TGCGCCAGCAGCCTACAGGGGGCTGGAAACACCATATATTTT.